This TCR beta chain was sequenced for a study of blood T cell repertoires in COVID-19. As handled by the study authors: Estimation of nucleated cell counts was performed using reference gene primer amplification. TCRdb keeps only in-frame clones here, not all; method: immunoSEQ multiplex PCR. For V, J and clone size, that table is used; D and trimming come from the DNA. Here the sample spans about 400,000 clones, over 75% being singletons. Clinical histories supplied by participants themselves formed the basis of cohort assignment. Germline V gives CDR1 MNHEY, CDR2 SMNVEV (reference sequence). The CDR3 has 18 amino acids. With 2 bases clipped from V and 5 bases from J, the junction kept 15 bases outside the gene matches.

The chain employs TRBV27 and TRBJ2-1, with 7 positions matching TRBD2. The sequence came from a woman aged 35 to 49 with acute COVID-19. Source material: PBMCs or T cells enriched from blood (not recorded which). CDR3 sequence (DNA): TGTGCCAGCAGTTTAAGCACCAGGGAGGGACGGTTAAACAATGAGCAGTTCTTC. Protein: CASSLSTREGRLNNEQFF.